This T cell receptor beta chain stems from a study of cytotoxic CD8 clonotypes in ibrutinib-treated CLL (TCRdb year 2021). As for the study more broadly: The cohort was composed of 11 relapsed/refractory and roughly 16 treatment-naive patients; IGHV unmutated status was identified in some 17 patients. Partial responses were observed in 24 patients and complete responses in 2; after a median follow-up of around 64 months, remission was maintained in 14 patients and progression was observed in about twelve. The response samples were drawn at a median of approximately 11 months into treatment, with a range of about 6 to 36 months. On average, each sample had some 260,000 productive templates and about 89,000 productive rearrangements. Of the approximately 91 people in the trial, 25 to 30 had longitudinal samples available. Cryopreserved peripheral blood mononuclear cells were obtained before treatment, at response, and at either sustained remission or disease progression. Patients were still on ibrutinib when every remission and progressive disease sample was collected. Overall results and qualifications from the work: Lymph node repertoires were not examined, and the timing of sampling was not matched between patients in sustained remission and those whose disease progressed. At ibrutinib response clonality went up, during sustained remission it held steady, and at progression it dropped back toward baseline. Public clonotypes were rare and either contracted or stayed stable during treatment, and the rise in clonality at ibrutinib response reflected the expansion of private clonotypes. Baseline clonality was found to be higher than that of age-matched healthy donors and was strongly correlated with circulating CD8+ T-cell counts.

On a MiSeq, deep resolution sequencing aimed for a depth between 1 in 1 million and 1 in 200,000 T cells, with each clonotype covered around 9.2x on average. The immunoSEQ hsTCRB Kit was used to generate the TCR beta libraries. Per the source publication's procedure: The data were analyzed with ImmunoSEQ Analyzer and ImmunoSEQ Data Assistant, and V, D and J gene assignments followed IMGT definitions. Clonality, which ranges from 0 to 1, was calculated by subtracting the normalized Shannon entropy of productive rearrangement frequencies from one. Public clonotype analysis was restricted to overrepresented clonotypes comprising at least 0.05% of each patient's repertoire. Repertoires from roughly 13 age-matched healthy donors in immuneACCESS were used as clonality controls. TCRdb limited this immuneACCESS table to in-frame rearrangements with V and J called. A share of clones is missing; checked studies link under half to unresolved V genes, and the rest is unexplained. D and trimming were read from the DNA, whereas the V and J calls and clone size are those reported in that table. This sample comprises 200,000 to 250,000 clones, approximately 79% of them detected only once. Over 10% of the sample is taken by the ten largest.

The time point label, as the study defines it: about a year on ibrutinib. For TCR beta library preparation, 2 to 2.5 micrograms of genomic DNA were isolated from cryopreserved PBMCs. Longitudinal blood samples from CLL patients on ibrutinib monotherapy were analyzed using high-throughput TCR beta sequencing. Patients were enrolled in a phase 2 open-label single-center ibrutinib monotherapy trial. The V and J ends are trimmed by 1 base and 1 base, leaving 7 bases between them. The CDR3 runs 15 residues from the cysteine to the phenylalanine. CDR3 DNA is the only sequence kept; it has 45 bases, read in frame from the first base. The germline V gene provides CDR1 SGHNT and CDR2 YENEEA. A note on this clone: Its specific antigen is unknown. No base quality values were provided; no much bigger clone lies one nucleotide off.

The starting material was PBMCs, obtained after 12 months of ibrutinib treatment. The chain is assembled from TRBV11-3 and TRBJ2-2; too little of a D gene remains to name it. This receptor was taken from a human donor with chronic lymphocytic leukemia. The nucleotide sequence reads TGTGCCAGCAGCTTAGTAGTTGGGAACACCGGGGAGCTGTTTTTT. This sequence encodes CASSLVVGNTGELFF.